The present T cell receptor (beta chain) was sequenced within a study of blood T cell repertoires in COVID-19. Sequencing used immunoSEQ multiplex PCR; TCRdb keeps in-frame clones, though not all of them. The profile shows approximately 230,000 clones, about nine tenths of them singletons. The CDR3 is 16 amino acids. Germline CDR1 and CDR2: KGHSH and LQKENI. V lost 6 bases, J lost 3 bases, and 7 bases stayed unmatched. Material for sequencing was peripheral blood. This clonotype was sampled from a woman in her twenties or thirties with COVID-19, enrolled during active disease. The gene calls are TRBV18 and TRBJ1-6; 8 bases map to TRBD1. The CDR3 reads CASSLDRVNYNSPLHF. The CDR3 DNA reads TGTGCCAGCTCTTTGGACAGGGTAAACTATAATTCACCCCTCCACTTT.